This passage covers 19 T cell receptor beta chains from one sample sequenced in a study of T cell responses to AZD1222 COVID-19 vaccine. TCRdb's table, derived via immunoSEQ multiplex PCR, lists solely in-frame clones and lacks some. The sample shows some 150,000 clones, 70% to 90% of them seen only once. The sample was peripheral blood, taken 28 days after the second AZD1222 dose. The source of these receptors is an adult who received the AZD1222 COVID-19 vaccine.

As to this clone: In the same sample, other DNA sequences code for this CDR3. V is TRBV27 and J is TRBJ1-5, with no clear D. This CDR3 is built from 12 residues. The V gene lost 7 bases and the J gene lost 7 bases, with 11 bases spanning the gap. Germline V lookup: CDR1 MNHEY, CDR2 SMNVEV (reference sequence). CDR3 DNA sequence: TGTGCCAGCACCACCGGTGGGCAGCCCCAGCATTTT. The encoded protein is CASTTGGQPQHF.

V is TRBV14 and J is TRBJ1-6; D gene uncertain. V lost 0 bases and J lost 9, with 9 bases in between. Germline CDR1 is SGHDN and CDR2 is FVKESK. The CDR3 runs to 14 residues. DNA for the CDR3: TGTGCCAGCAGCCAAGATCGGAGGGCTTCACCCCTCCACTTT. Translated: CASSQDRRASPLHF.

V gene TRBV6-2 or TRBV6-3 combines with J gene TRBJ2-1; D possibly matches TRBD1 or TRBD2 (5 bases each). Germline-derived CDR1 and CDR2 are MNHEY and SVGEGT. CDR3 size: 15 residues. V lost 6 bases and J 2 bases, leaving 14 bases between the germline ends. The DNA of the CDR3 is TGTGCCAGCAGCCTCCGGGACCCAACCTACAATGAGCAGTTCTTC. This sequence encodes CASSLRDPTYNEQFF.

The rearrangement links TRBV30 to TRBJ1-2; D is ambiguous. The CDR3 has 8 residues. V was shortened by 6 bases and J by 13 bases, with 9 bases between the two germline ends. Germline loops: CDR1 GTSNPN, CDR2 SVGIG (reference sequence). The CDR3 bases are TGTGCCTGCTGTCAAGGCACCTTC. It encodes CACCQGTF.

The V gene is TRBV11-3, the J gene TRBJ2-1; D may match TRBD1 or TRBD2 (5 bases each). The CDR3 spans 19 residues. Trimming stripped 0 bases from V and 0 bases from J, with 18 bases between. CDR1 and CDR2 (germline): SGHNT, YENEEA. CDR3 protein: CASSLDWAVGADSYNEQFF. CDR3 DNA: TGTGCCAGCAGCTTAGATTGGGCGGTCGGGGCCGACTCCTACAATGAGCAGTTCTTC.

The genes are TRBV7-9 and TRBJ2-3, with 9 positions matching TRBD2. Germline lookup yields CDR1 SEHNR and CDR2 FQNEAQ (reference sequence). The ends lost 9 bases at V and 4 bases at J; junction bases unmatched: 11. This CDR3 contains 15 residues. The CDR3 here is CASPSPGLASDTQYF. For the CDR3, the DNA is TGTGCCAGTCCGTCGCCGGGACTAGCATCAGATACGCAGTATTTT.

The gene calls are TRBV9 and TRBJ2-1; 9 bases map to TRBD1. The germline V gene has CDR1 SGDLS and CDR2 YYNGEE. This CDR3 has 16 amino acids. V dropped 2 bases and J dropped 7; count of bases not matched to a gene: 10. This chain's CDR3 is CASSVEQGALGNEQFF. The DNA for the CDR3 is TGTGCCAGCAGCGTTGAACAGGGGGCGCTAGGGAATGAGCAGTTCTTC.

This clone has a single count. This rearrangement joins TRBV18 to TRBJ1-1; possible D gene TRBD1, 5 bases. CDR3 length: 16 residues. From germline, CDR1 is KGHSH and CDR2 LQKENI. The V end lost 3 bases, the J end lost 2 bases, and 16 bases lay between the germline ends. The CDR3, as DNA: TGTGCCAGCTCACCCCAGGGAGGGGTGGGAAACACTGAAGCTTTCTTT. Protein product: CASSPQGGVGNTEAFF. Drawing the rest from reference TRBV18 and TRBJ1-1, the complete variable domain is NAGVMQNPRHLVRRRGQEARLRCSPMKGHSHVYWYRQLPEEGLKFMVYLQKENIIDESGMPKERFSAEFPKEGPSILRIQQVVRGDSAAYFCASSPQGGVGNTEAFFGQGTRLTVV.

The chain is built from TRBV12-3 or TRBV12-4 and TRBJ1-6; a possible D gene is TRBD1 (5 bases). The CDR3 runs 13 residues. Between the trimmed V and J ends, which lost 2 bases and 8 bases, there was a span of 7 bases. The CDR3 spells CASSLRGDSPLHF. DNA of the CDR3: TGTGCCAGCAGTTTACGGGGGGATTCACCCCTCCACTTT.

V gene TRBV5-8 combines with J gene TRBJ1-2, with TRBD1 as a possible D gene (5 bases). Germline CDR1 SGHTS, CDR2 YDEGEE. Trimming left V 4 bases short and J 6 bases short, with 16 bases between. The CDR3 runs 14 residues. CDR3 coding DNA: TGTGCCAGCAGCGGGGGTCCGGGCAAGGATGGCTACACCTTC. The encoded protein is CASSGGPGKDGYTF. Full variable domain (outside the CDR3, taken from reference TRBV5-8 and TRBJ1-2): EAGVTQSPTHLIKTRGQQATLRCSPISGHTSVYWYQQALGLGLQFLLWYDEGEERNRGNFPPRFSGRQFPNYSSELNVNALELEDSALYLCASSGGPGKDGYTFGSGTRLTVV.

This clone was seen a handful of times. CDR3 loop: CASSFGPLTEAFF. The DNA of the CDR3 is TGTGCCAGCAGCTTCGGGCCGTTGACTGAAGCTTTCTTT. V gene TRBV11-3 combines with J gene TRBJ1-1; D unresolved. Trimming cost V 3 bases and J 5 bases, with 10 bases left between them. Germline V CDR1 and CDR2: SGHNT, YENEEA. The CDR3 runs 13 residues.

V gene TRBV28 combines with J gene TRBJ2-1, with 12 bases that match TRBD2. The V gene end was trimmed by 3 bases and the J gene end by 8 bases; junction bases not matched to a gene: 8. Germline CDR1 and CDR2: MDHEN and SYDVKM. The CDR3 loop spans 16 amino acids. The CDR3 loop is CASSFPLAGGPDEQFF. The CDR3 region has the DNA TGTGCCAGCAGTTTCCCTCTAGCGGGGGGGCCGGATGAGCAGTTCTTC. Supplemented by reference TRBV28 and TRBJ2-1, the full variable domain reads DVKVTQSSRYLVKRTGEKVFLECVQDMDHENMFWYRQDPGLGLRLIYFSYDVKMKEKGDIPEGYSVSREKKERFSLILESASTNQTSMYLCASSFPLAGGPDEQFFGPGTRLTVL.

The rearrangement links TRBV6-2 or TRBV6-3 to TRBJ2-5, with D unresolved. There are 14 residues in the CDR3. Trimming took 0 bases from V and 4 from J, leaving 9 bases between them. The germline V gene has CDR1 MNHEY and CDR2 SVGEGT. The CDR3 here is CASSYSPRTETQYF. In nucleotides, the CDR3 is TGTGCCAGCAGTTACTCTCCCAGAACAGAGACCCAGTACTTC.

This chain joins TRBV27 and TRBJ1-4, with D perhaps TRBD1 (5 bases). CDR1 and CDR2 (germline): MNHEY, SMNVEV (reference sequence). V shed 7 bases and J shed 8 bases, with 17 bases lying between them. CDR3 length: 14 residues. The CDR3 nucleotides are TGTGCCAGCACCCCCACTGCCAGGGAGGAAAAACTGTTTTTT. Translating it yields CASTPTAREEKLFF.

This chain uses TRBV15 with TRBJ2-5; a possible D gene is TRBD2 (5 bases). From germline, CDR1 is LNHNV and CDR2 YYDKDF (reference sequence). V dropped 7 bases and J dropped 9 bases, with 15 bases sitting between them. This CDR3 region has 12 residues. The chain's CDR3 is CATTSGSEAQYF. CDR3 in DNA: TGTGCCACCACCTCGGGGTCGGAGGCCCAGTACTTC.

This chain connects TRBV27 to TRBJ1-1, with D perhaps TRBD1 (5 bases). Germline CDR1 reads MNHEY; CDR2 reads SMNVEV (reference sequence). Between the trimmed V and J ends, which lost 6 bases and 0 bases, there was a span of 20 bases. This CDR3 contains 17 residues. The CDR3 sequence is CASRRYFRQSMNTEAFF. The CDR3 DNA reads TGTGCCAGCAGGAGATATTTCCGACAGTCCATGAACACTGAAGCTTTCTTT.

The chain is built from TRBV6-5 and TRBJ1-4; 10 bases map to TRBD1. Germline values: CDR1 MNHEY, CDR2 SVGAGI. V shed 9 bases and J 7 bases; nucleotides not matched to a gene: 5. The CDR3 is 13 residues long. CDR3: CASRDRGTEKLFF. The CDR3 coding sequence is TGTGCCAGTAGGGACAGGGGCACTGAAAAACTGTTTTTT.

This clone has just a few counts. The V call is TRBV4-1, the J call TRBJ2-7, with 7 bases fitting TRBD1. Germline CDR1 and CDR2: MGHRA and YSYEKL. CDR3 size: 17 residues. The V segment lost 0 bases and the J segment 5 bases; nucleotides outside the gene matches: 13. In DNA, the CDR3 is TGCGCCAGCAGCCAAGATCCCCCACGGACAGGAATGGACGAGCAGTACTTC. Translating gives CASSQDPPRTGMDEQYF.

This chain connects TRBV14 to TRBJ2-2, with a tentative D call TRBD1 (6 bases). Germline CDR1 SGHDN, CDR2 FVKESK. There are 19 residues in the CDR3. The V and J ends lost 0 bases and 7 bases respectively, with 24 bases between them. The CDR3 loop reads CASSQDPPRTAQRGGELFF. The CDR3 DNA reads as TGTGCCAGCAGCCAAGATCCTCCTCGGACAGCTCAAAGAGGCGGGGAGCTGTTTTTT.